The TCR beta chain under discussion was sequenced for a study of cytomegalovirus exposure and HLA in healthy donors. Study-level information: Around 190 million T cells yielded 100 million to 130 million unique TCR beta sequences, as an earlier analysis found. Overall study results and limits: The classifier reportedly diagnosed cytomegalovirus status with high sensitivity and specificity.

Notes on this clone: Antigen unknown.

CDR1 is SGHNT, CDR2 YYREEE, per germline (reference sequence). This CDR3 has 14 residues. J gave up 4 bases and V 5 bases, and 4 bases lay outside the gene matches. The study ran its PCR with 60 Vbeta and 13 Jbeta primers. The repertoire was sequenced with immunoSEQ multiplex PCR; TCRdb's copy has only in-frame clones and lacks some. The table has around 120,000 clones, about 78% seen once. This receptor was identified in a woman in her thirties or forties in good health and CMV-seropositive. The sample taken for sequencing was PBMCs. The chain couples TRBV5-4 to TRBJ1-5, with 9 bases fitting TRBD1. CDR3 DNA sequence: TGTGCCAGCAGTCAGGACAGGGGAAATCAGCCCCAGCATTTT. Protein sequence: CASSQDRGNQPQHF. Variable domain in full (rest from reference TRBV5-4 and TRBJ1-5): ETGVTQSPTHLIKTRGQQVTLRCSSQSGHNTVSWYQQALGQGPQFIFQYYREEENGRGNFPPRFSGLQFPNYSSELNVNALELDDSALYLCASSQDRGNQPQHFGDGTRLSIL.